This TCR beta chain emerged from a study of CD8 T cells in Susac syndrome. This CDR3 spans 13 amino acids. Per the germline V gene, CDR1 is MNHEY and CDR2 is SMNVEV (reference sequence). Trimming shortened V by 5 bases and J by 6 bases, and 11 bases separated the two germline ends. TCR beta sequences were obtained from blood CD8+ and CD4+ T cells. In the multiple sclerosis control group, patients were treatment-naive and had stable or active relapsing-remitting disease. RNA amounts of about 0.5 to 1 ug underwent reverse transcription with random hexamers. Amplification of TCR beta CDR3 across 54 Vbeta and 13 Jbeta was performed with immunoSEQ multiplex PCR. Each CDR3 protein is one row after TCRdb ran MiXCR on the immunoSEQ multiplex PCR reads. The repertoire holds about 150,000 distinct CDR3 sequences, with about 95% as singletons.

The rearrangement uses TRBV27 and TRBJ2-4, with unresolved D. The source of this sequence is a human donor with multiple sclerosis. The material sequenced was CD8+ T cells from PBMCs. The CDR3 region has the DNA TGTGCCAGCAGTCCCGGTATTGGAAACATTCAGTACTTC. This encodes CASSPGIGNIQYF.